The source of this TCR beta chain is a study of blood T cell repertoires in COVID-19. At the level of the study: There were acute and convalescent COVID-19 samples, and they came from the United States, Italy and Spain.

Living in under 30 US areas, the participants were between roughly 18 and 90 years of age. Participant-reported clinical history was the basis for cohort assignment. Per the original data handling: How many nucleated cells were present was estimated from reference gene primer amplification. The assay was immunoSEQ multiplex PCR, and TCRdb's table has in-frame clones only and misses some. V, J and clone size are taken as reported in that table, and D and trimming were inferred from the DNA itself. The sample has 260,000 or so clones, 88% seen once. The CDR3 sequence is 14 residues long. CDR1 and CDR2 from the germline V gene are SGDLS and YYNGEE. Trimming left V 0 bases short and J 4 bases short, with 10 bases between.

This TCR derives from a woman between 40 and 50 years old with acute COVID-19. This chain connects TRBV9 to TRBJ1-1; possibly TRBD1 for D (6 bases). Source material: PBMCs or T cells enriched from blood (not recorded which). CDR3: CASSVEVGGTEAFF. The DNA for the CDR3 is TGTGCCAGCAGCGTAGAAGTAGGGGGCACTGAAGCTTTCTTT.